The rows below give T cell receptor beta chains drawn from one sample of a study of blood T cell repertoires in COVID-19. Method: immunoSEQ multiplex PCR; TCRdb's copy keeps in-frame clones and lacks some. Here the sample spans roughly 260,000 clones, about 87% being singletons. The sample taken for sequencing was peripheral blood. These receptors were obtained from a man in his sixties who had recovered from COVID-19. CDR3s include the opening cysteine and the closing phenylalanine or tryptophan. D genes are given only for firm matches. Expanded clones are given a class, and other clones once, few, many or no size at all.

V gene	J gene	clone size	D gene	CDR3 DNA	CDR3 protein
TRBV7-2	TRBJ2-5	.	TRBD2	TGTGCCAGCAGCTCTGTGGGGAGCGGGGGAGAGACCCAGTACTTC	CASSSVGSGGETQYF
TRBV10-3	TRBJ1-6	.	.	TGTGCCATCAGCGGACAGAAAAGTAATTCACCCCTCCACTTT	CAISGQKSNSPLHF
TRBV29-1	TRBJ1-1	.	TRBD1	TGCAGCGTTGTAGCTCAGGGGGATGCTGAAGCTTTCTTT	CSVVAQGDAEAFF
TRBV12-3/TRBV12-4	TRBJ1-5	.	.	TGTGCCAGCAGTCGCCAGGGTAACCAGCCCCAGCATTTT	CASSRQGNQPQHF
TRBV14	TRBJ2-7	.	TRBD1	TGTGCCAGCAGCCAAGATTGGGGACAGATATCCTACGAGCAGTACTTC	CASSQDWGQISYEQYF
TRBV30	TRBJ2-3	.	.	TGTGCCTGGACGGTCCGCGGTTCAGATACGCAGTATTTT	CAWTVRGSDTQYF
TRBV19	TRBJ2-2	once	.	TGTGCCAGTAGTATCCCCGGGAACACCGGGGAGCTGTTTTTT	CASSIPGNTGELFF
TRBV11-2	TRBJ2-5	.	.	TGTGCCAGCACCCCGCCCGGAAGCGGTCAAGAGACCCAGTACTTC	CASTPPGSGQETQYF
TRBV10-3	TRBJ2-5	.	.	TGTGCCATCAGTGATACCGGGGAACAAGAGACCCAGTACTTC	CAISDTGEQETQYF
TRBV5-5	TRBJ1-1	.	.	TGTGCCAGCAGCTTGAACAGGAACACTGAAGCTTTCTTT	CASSLNRNTEAFF
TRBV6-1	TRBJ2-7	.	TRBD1	TGTGCCAGCAGTGATCGAGACAGGGTGAGGACCTACGAGCAGTACTTC	CASSDRDRVRTYEQYF